The clone carrying this T cell receptor beta chain appeared a few times. V was trimmed by 1 base and J by 2 bases, leaving 5 bases between them. The germline gives CDR1 SGHNT, CDR2 YENEEA. This CDR3 is 14 amino acids long. Original data processing: By means of reference gene primer amplification, nucleated cell counts were estimated. Libraries were prepared by immunoSEQ multiplex PCR; TCRdb keeps only in-frame clonotypes and omits some of them. V and J calls and clone size follow that table, whereas D and trimming were derived from the DNA. This table has 200,000 to 300,000 clones, around four fifths appearing once. The source of the sample is a study of blood T cell repertoires in COVID-19. Study information: Italy, Spain and the United States were the sources of the convalescent and acute COVID-19 samples. PBMCs, B-cell-depleted T cells, or T cells provided the cDNA or gDNA that made up the material.

The chain combines TRBV11-3 with TRBJ2-2; D not resolved. Sequenced material: peripheral blood. The clonotype originates from a woman aged 70-85 years with acute or convalescent COVID-19. CDR3 region: CASSLGSNTGELFF. DNA for the CDR3: TGTGCCAGCAGCTTAGGTAGTAACACCGGGGAGCTGTTTTTT.